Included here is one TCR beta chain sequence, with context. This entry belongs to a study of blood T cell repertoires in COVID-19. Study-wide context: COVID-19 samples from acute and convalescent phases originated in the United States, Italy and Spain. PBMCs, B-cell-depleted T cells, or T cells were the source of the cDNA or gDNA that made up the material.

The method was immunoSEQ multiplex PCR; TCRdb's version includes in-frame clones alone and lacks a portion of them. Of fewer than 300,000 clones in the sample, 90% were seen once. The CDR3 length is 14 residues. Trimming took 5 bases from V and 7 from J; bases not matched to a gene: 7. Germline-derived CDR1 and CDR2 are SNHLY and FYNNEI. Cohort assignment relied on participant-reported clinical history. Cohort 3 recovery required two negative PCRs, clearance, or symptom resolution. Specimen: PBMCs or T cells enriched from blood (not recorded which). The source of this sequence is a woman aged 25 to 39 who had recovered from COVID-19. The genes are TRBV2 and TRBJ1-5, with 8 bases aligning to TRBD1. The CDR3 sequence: CASSRTGLEQPQHF. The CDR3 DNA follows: TGTGCCAGCAGTAGGACAGGGTTGGAGCAGCCCCAGCATTTT.